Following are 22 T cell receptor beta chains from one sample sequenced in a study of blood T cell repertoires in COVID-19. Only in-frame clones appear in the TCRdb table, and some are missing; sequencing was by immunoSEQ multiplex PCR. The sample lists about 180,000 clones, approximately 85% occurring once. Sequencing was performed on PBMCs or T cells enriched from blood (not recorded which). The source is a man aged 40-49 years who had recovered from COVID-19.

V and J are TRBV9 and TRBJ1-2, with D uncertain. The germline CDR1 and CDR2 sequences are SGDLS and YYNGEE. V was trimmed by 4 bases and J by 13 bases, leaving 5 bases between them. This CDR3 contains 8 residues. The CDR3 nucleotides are TGTGCCAGCAGCCCTCTCACCTTC. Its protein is CASSPLTF.

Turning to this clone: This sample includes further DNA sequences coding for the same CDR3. CDR3 sequence (DNA): TGTGCCAGCTCACCAGACAGAAACTATGGCTACACCTTC. Translating gives CASSPDRNYGYTF. V and J are TRBV18 and TRBJ1-2; perhaps TRBD1 as D (5 bases). V lost 2 bases and J lost 2, with 6 bases in between. The CDR3 sequence is 13 residues long. Germline V gene lookup returns CDR1 KGHSH and CDR2 LQKENI. Together with reference TRBV18 and TRBJ1-2, the CDR3 gives the full variable domain: NAGVMQNPRHLVRRRGQEARLRCSPMKGHSHVYWYRQLPEEGLKFMVYLQKENIIDESGMPKERFSAEFPKEGPSILRIQQVVRGDSAAYFCASSPDRNYGYTFGSGTRLTVV.

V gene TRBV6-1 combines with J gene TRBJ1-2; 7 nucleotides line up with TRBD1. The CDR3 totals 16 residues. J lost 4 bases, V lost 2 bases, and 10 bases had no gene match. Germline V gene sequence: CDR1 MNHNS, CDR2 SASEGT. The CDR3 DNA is TGTGCCAGCAGTGAAAGGTCAGGGGGACCGCGCTATGGCTACACCTTC. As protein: CASSERSGGPRYGYTF.

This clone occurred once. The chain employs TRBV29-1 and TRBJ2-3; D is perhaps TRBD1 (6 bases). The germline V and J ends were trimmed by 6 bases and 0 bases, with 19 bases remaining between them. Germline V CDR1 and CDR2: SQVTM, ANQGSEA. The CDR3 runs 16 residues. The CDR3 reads CSVDLTGLSSTDTQYF. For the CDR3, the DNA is TGCAGCGTGGACCTGACAGGCTTATCTAGCACAGATACGCAGTATTTT.

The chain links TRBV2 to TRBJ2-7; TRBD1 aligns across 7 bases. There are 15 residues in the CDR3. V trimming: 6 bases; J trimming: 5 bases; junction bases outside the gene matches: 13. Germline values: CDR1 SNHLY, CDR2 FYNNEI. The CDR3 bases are TGTGCCAGCAGATATCCGGGACAGACACGGCACGAGCAGTACTTC. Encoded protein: CASRYPGQTRHEQYF.

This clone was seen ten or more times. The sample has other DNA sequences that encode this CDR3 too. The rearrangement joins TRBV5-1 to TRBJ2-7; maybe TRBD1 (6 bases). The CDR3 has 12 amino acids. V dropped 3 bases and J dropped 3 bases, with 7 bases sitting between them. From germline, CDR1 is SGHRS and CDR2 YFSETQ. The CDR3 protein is CASSSDSYEQYF. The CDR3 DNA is TGCGCCAGCAGCTCGGACAGCTACGAGCAGTACTTC.

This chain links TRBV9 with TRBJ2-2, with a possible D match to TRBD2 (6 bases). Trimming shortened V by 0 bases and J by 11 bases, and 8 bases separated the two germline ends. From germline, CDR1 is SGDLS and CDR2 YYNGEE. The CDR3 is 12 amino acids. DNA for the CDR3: TGTGCCAGCAGCGTAGTTGCGGGAGAGCTGTTTTTT. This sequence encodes CASSVVAGELFF.

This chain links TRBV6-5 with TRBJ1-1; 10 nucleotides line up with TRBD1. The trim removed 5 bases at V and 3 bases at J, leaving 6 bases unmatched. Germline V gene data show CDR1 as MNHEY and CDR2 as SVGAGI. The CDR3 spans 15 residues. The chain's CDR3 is CASSRDRGQDTEAFF. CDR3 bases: TGTGCCAGCAGTAGAGACAGGGGGCAGGACACTGAAGCTTTCTTT.

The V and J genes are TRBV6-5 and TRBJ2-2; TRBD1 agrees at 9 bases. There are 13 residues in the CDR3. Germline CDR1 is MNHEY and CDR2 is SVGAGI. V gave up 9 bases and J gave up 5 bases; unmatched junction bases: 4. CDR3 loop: CASRTGVTGELFF. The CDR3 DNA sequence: TGTGCCAGTCGGACAGGGGTAACCGGGGAGCTGTTTTTT.

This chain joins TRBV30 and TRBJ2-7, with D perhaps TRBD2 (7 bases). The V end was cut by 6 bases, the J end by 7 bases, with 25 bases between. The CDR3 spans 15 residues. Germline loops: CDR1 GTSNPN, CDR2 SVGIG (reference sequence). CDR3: CACRRAGEGVWEQYF. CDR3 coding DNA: TGTGCCTGCCGGAGGGCGGGAGAGGGGGTTTGGGAGCAGTACTTC.

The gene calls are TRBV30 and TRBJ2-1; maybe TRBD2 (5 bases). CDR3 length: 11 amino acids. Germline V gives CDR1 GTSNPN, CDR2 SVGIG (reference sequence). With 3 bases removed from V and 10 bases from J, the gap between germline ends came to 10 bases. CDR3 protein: CAWRGRGEQFF. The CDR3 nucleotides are TGTGCCTGGAGAGGTAGAGGGGAGCAGTTCTTC.

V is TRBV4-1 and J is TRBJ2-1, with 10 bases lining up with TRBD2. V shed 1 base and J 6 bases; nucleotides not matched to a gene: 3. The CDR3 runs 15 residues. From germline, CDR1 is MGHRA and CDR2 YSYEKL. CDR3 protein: CASSQASGSVNEQFF. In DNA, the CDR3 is TGCGCCAGCAGCCAAGCTAGCGGGAGTGTCAATGAGCAGTTCTTC.

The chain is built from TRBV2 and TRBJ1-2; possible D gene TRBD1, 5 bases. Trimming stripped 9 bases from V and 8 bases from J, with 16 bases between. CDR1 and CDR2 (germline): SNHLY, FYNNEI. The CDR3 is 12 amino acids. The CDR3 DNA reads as TGTGCCAGGATTGAGGGGCGGGACGGCTACACCTTC. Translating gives CARIEGRDGYTF.

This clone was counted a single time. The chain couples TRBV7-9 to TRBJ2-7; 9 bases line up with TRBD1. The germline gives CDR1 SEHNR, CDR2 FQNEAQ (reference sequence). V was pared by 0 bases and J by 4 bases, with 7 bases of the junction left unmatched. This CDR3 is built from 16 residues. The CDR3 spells CASSLAGQGIQYEQYF. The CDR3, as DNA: TGTGCCAGCAGCTTAGCGGGACAGGGCATACAATACGAGCAGTACTTC.

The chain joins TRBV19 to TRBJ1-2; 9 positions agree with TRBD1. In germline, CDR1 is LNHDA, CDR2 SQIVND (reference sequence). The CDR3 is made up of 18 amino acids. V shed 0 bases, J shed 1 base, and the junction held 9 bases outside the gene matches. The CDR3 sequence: CASSIDIPTGGLNYGYTF. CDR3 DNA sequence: TGTGCCAGTAGTATAGACATACCGACAGGGGGGCTTAACTATGGCTACACCTTC.

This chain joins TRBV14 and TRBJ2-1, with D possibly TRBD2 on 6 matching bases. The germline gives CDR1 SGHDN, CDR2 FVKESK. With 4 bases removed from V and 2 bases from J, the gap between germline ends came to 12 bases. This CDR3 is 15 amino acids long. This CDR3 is CASSPRGTAYNEQFF. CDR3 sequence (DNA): TGTGCCAGCAGCCCGCGCGGGACTGCCTACAATGAGCAGTTCTTC.

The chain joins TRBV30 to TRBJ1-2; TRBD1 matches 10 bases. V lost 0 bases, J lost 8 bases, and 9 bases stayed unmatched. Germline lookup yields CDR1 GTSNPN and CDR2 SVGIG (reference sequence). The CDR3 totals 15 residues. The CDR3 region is CAWSVQGTGVRGYTF. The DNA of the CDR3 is TGTGCCTGGAGTGTACAAGGGACAGGGGTGAGGGGCTACACCTTC.

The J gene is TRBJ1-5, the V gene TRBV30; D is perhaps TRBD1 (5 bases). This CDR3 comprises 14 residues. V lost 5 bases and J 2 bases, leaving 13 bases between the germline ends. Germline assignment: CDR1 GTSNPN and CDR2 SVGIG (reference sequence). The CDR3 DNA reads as TGTGCCTGGGAAAGGGGCGGTGGCAATCAGCCCCAGCATTTT. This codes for CAWERGGGNQPQHF. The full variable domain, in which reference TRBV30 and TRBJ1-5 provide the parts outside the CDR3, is SQTIHQWPATLVQPVGSPLSLECTVEGTSNPNLYWYRQAAGRGLQLLFYSVGIGQISSEVPQNLSASRPQDRQFILSSKKLLLSDSGFYLCAWERGGGNQPQHFGDGTRLSIL.

The CDR3 is CAISPTGGGYTF. The DNA for the CDR3 is TGTGCCATCAGCCCGACAGGGGGCGGCTACACCTTC. This chain joins TRBV2 and TRBJ1-2; TRBD1 aligns across 10 bases. The CDR3 is made up of 12 amino acids. J was trimmed by 8 bases and V by 10 bases; bases with no gene match: 7. Germline CDR1 reads SNHLY; CDR2 reads FYNNEI.

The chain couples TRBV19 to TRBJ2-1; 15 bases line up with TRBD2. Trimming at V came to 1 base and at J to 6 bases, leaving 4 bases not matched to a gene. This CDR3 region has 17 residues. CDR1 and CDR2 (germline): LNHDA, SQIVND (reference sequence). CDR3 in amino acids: CASSIAPGLAGGNEQFF. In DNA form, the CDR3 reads TGTGCCAGTAGTATAGCCCCGGGACTAGCGGGAGGCAATGAGCAGTTCTTC.

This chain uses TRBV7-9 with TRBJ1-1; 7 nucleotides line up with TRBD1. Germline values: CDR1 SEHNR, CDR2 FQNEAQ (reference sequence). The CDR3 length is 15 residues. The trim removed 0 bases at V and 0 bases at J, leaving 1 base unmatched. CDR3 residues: CASSLAGTVNTEAFF. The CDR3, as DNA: TGTGCCAGCAGCTTAGCGGGGACAGTGAACACTGAAGCTTTCTTT.

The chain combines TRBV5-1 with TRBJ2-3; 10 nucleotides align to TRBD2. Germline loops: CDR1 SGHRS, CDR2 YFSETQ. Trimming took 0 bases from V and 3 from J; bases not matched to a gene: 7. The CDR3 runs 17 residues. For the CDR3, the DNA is TGCGCCAGCAGCTTGGGGTCGTCTAGCGGGAGTACAGATACGCAGTATTTT. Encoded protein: CASSLGSSSGSTDTQYF.